Below are 5 T cell receptor beta chains sequenced from a single sample in a study of identical twins. One entry per CDR3 protein, called by TCRdb with MiXCR from the 5' RACE reads. This sample has around 1.7 million distinct CDR3 sequences, with about 32% found just once. The sequencing sample was made of cord blood. Receptor source: a newborn girl in good health.

The chain couples TRBV11-2 to TRBJ2-3; 15 nucleotides line up with TRBD2. The junction had 5 bases not matched to a gene; V was cut back by 2 bases and J by 2 bases. Germline values: CDR1 SGHAT, CDR2 FQNNGV. The CDR3 covers 18 residues. The CDR3 DNA reads TGTGCCAGCAGCTTACCGGGACTAGCGGGGGGTATCACAGATACGCAGTATTTT. Protein product: CASSLPGLAGGITDTQYF.

CDR3 bases: TGTGCCAGCAGCTTAGCCTCCGGGACAGGGGTCACTGAGCAGTTCTTC. Its protein product is CASSLASGTGVTEQFF. The rearrangement links TRBV11-2 to TRBJ2-1; 10 bases fit TRBD1. V dropped 1 base and J dropped 9; count of bases not matched to a gene: 9. The CDR3 runs to 16 residues. Germline CDR1 SGHAT, CDR2 FQNNGV.

The genes are TRBV21-1 and TRBJ2-4; the table gives TRBD1 as D, unverified against the DNA. TRBV21-1 is classified as a pseudogene. This CDR3 has 13 residues. In nucleotides, the CDR3 is TGTGCCAGCAGCACGGGGGAGAAAAACATTCAGTACTTC. It yields the protein CASSTGEKNIQYF.

This clonotype was counted between two and nine times. V usage is TRBV29-1 and J usage is TRBJ2-1; D might be TRBD1 (6 bases). The assigned J gene may be wrong: the sequence end matches TRBJ2-7 better. Germline assignment: CDR1 SQVTM and CDR2 ANQGSEA. The CDR3 contains 13 residues. The CDR3 is CSAGRGSYNEQYF. The CDR3, as DNA: TGCAGCGCGGGCAGGGGATCCTACAATGAGCAGTACTTC.

This clonotype was recorded a few times. The chain employs TRBV20-1 and TRBJ1-1, with D possibly TRBD1 on 6 matching bases. Germline CDR1 is DFQATT and CDR2 is SNEGSKA (reference sequence). The CDR3 consists of 13 residues. Trimming shortened V by 2 bases and J by 4 bases, and 11 bases separated the two germline ends. CDR3 in amino acids: CSARLRGGTEAFF. The CDR3 DNA is TGCAGTGCTAGACTCAGGGGAGGCACTGAAGCTTTCTTT.